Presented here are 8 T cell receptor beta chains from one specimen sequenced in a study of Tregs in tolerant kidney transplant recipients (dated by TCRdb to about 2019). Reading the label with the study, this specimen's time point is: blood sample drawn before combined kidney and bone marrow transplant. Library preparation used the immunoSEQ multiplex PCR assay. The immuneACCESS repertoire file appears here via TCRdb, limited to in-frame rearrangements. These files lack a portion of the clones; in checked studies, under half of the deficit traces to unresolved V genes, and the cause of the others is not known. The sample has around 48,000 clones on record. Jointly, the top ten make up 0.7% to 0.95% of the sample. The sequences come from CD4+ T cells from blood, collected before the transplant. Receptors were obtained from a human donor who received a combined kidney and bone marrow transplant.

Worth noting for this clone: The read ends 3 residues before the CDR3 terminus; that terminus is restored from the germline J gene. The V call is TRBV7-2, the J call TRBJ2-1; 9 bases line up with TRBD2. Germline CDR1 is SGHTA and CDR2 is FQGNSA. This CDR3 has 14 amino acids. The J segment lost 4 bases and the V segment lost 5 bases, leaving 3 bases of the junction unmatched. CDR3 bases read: TGTGCCAGCAGCCTGGGACTAGCTTACAATGAG. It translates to CASSLGLAYNE. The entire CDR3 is CASSLGLAYNEQFF.

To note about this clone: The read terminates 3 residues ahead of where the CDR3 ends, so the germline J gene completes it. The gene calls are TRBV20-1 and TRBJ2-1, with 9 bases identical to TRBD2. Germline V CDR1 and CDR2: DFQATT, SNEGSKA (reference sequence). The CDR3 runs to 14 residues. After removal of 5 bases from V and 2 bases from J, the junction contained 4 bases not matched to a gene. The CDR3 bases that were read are TGCAGTGCTTCGACTAGCGGACCCTACAATGAG. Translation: CSASTSGPYNE. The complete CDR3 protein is CSASTSGPYNEQFF.

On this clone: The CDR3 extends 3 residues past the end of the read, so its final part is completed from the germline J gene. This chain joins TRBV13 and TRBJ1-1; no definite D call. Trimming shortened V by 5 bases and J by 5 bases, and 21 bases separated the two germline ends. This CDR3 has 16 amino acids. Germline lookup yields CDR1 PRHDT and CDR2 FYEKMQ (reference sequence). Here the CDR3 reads CASSPFFDTSGTEAFF. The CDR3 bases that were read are TGTGCCAGCAGCCCATTCTTCGACACGTCCGGAACTGAA.

The CDR3 bases that were read are TGTGCCAGCAGCTACGACACAACCACCCAGCCC. Translating gives CASSYDTTTQP. The full CDR3 sequence reads CASSYDTTTQPQHF. V usage is TRBV7-9 and J usage is TRBJ1-5, with D unclear. Read data end 3 residues before the CDR3 end; the end is taken from the germline J gene. Trimming took off 4 bases at V and 7 bases at J, with 14 bases between the two ends. The CDR3 runs to 14 residues. Germline loops: CDR1 SEHNR, CDR2 FQNEAQ (reference sequence).

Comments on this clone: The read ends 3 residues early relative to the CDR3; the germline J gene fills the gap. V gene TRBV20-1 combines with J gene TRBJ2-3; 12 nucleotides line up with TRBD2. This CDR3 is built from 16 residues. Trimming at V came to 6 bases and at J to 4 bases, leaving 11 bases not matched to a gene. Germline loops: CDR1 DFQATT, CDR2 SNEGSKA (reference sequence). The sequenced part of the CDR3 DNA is TGCAGTGCGCCGACTAGCGGGAGAGGCCCCTCAGATACG. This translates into CSAPTSGRGPSDT. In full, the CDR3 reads CSAPTSGRGPSDTQYF.

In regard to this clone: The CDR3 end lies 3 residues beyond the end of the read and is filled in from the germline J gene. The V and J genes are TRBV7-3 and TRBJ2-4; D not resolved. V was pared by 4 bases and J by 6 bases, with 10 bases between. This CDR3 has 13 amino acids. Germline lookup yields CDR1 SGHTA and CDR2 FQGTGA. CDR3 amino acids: CASSSDPGNIQYF. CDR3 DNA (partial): TGTGCCAGCAGCTCCGACCCGGGAAACATT.

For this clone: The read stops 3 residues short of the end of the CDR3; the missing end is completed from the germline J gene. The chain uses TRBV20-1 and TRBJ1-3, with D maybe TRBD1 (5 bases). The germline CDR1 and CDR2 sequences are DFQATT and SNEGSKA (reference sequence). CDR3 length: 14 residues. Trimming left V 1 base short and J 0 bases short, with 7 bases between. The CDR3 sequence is CSARGQHSGNTIYF. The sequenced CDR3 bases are TGCAGTGCTAGAGGACAGCACTCTGGAAACACC.

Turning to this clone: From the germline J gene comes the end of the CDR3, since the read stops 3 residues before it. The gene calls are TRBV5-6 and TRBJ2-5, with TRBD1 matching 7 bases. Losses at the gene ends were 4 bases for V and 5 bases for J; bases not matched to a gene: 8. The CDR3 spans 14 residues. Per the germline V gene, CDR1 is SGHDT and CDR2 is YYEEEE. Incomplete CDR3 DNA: TGTGCCAGCAGCCAAGACAGGGTGTGGGAGACC. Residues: CASSQDRVWET. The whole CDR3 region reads CASSQDRVWETQYF.